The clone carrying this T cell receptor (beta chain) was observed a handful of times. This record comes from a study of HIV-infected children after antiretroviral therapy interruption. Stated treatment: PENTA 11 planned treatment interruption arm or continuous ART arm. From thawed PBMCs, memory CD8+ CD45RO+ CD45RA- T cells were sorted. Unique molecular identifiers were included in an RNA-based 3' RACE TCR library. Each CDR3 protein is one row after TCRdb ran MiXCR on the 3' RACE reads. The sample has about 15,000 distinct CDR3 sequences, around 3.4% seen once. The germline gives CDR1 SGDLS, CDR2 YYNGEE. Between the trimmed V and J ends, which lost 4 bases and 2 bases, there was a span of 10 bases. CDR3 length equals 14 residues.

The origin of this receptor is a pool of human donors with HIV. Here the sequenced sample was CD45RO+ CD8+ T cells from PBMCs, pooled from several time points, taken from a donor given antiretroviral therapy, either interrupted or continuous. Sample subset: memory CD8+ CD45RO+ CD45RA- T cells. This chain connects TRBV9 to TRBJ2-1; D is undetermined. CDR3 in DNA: TGTGCCAGCAGCCCTCAGGTAACCTACAATGAGCAGTTCTTC. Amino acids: CASSPQVTYNEQFF.